A selection of T cell receptor beta chains follows, all from one sample in a study of identical twins. TCRdb re-derived calls from the 5' RACE reads in MiXCR, one entry per CDR3 protein. The sample consists of roughly 1,500,000 distinct CDR3 sequences, around 29% of them appearing once. The sequenced sample was cord blood. Every receptor here comes from a newborn girl in good health. Each CDR3 is given with its conserved first and last residue. A D gene is named only where the DNA matches it firmly. The size of a clone is reported for some rows only, either as once, few or many, or as a class for expanded clones.

d_gene	abundance	j_gene	v_gene	CDR3aa	CDR3nt
NA	NA	TRBJ2-5	TRBV21-1	CASRTTSGGEEETQYF	TGTGCCAGCAGGACCACTAGCGGGGGAGAAGAAGAGACCCAGTACTTC
TRBD1	NA	TRBJ2-3	TRBV14	CASSQDWGTGLRLDTQYF	TGTGCCAGCAGCCAAGATTGGGGGACAGGATTGCGACTAGATACGCAGTATTTT
NA	NA	TRBJ1-5	TRBV5-1	CASSLDGEGRRVSNQPQHF	TGCGCCAGCAGCTTGGATGGCGAAGGGCGCAGAGTTAGCAATCAGCCCCAGCATTTT
NA	many	TRBJ2-3	TRBV12-3/TRBV12-4	CASSPLAGASTDTQYF	TGTGCCAGCAGCCCCCTTGCGGGGGCTAGCACAGATACGCAGTATTTT
NA	NA	TRBJ1-2	TRBV5-5	CASSLVPGPTTHYGYTF	TGTGCCAGCAGCTTGGTTCCGGGCCCGACCACTCACTATGGCTACACCTTC
NA	NA	TRBJ2-7	TRBV20-1	CSAPSPGRSYEQYF	TGCAGTGCCCCTTCTCCCGGGCGCTCCTACGAGCAGTACTTC
NA	NA	TRBJ2-1	TRBV6-6	CASSYALQGPSYEQFF	TGTGCCAGCAGTTACGCGTTACAGGGTCCCTCCTACGAGCAGTTCTTC
TRBD1	NA	TRBJ1-6	TRBV2	CASSEMTGGTYNSPLHF	TGTGCCAGCAGTGAGATGACAGGGGGTACCTATAATTCACCCCTCCACTTT
TRBD1	few	TRBJ2-1	TRBV6-1	CASSEAGGRDEQFF	TGTGCCAGCAGTGAGGCAGGGGGACGCGATGAGCAGTTCTTC
NA	many	TRBJ2-3	TRBV7-9	CASSLEGLSTDTQYF	TGCGCCAGCAGCTTGGAGGGACTGAGCACAGATACGCAGTATTTT
TRBD2	NA	TRBJ2-1	TRBV28	CASSLSSGISYNEQFF	TGTGCCAGCAGTTTATCTAGCGGGATCTCCTACAATGAGCAGTTCTTC
TRBD2	few	TRBJ2-1	TRBV11-2	CASSLWRGENNEQFF	TGTGCCAGCAGCTTGTGGCGGGGGGAGAACAATGAGCAGTTCTTC
NA	many	TRBJ2-7	TRBV4-2	CASRDTSFPYEQYF	TGTGCCAGCAGGGACACTAGCTTTCCCTACGAGCAGTACTTC
TRBD2	many	TRBJ2-3	TRBV6-6	CASSYSGGDTQYF	TGTGCCAGCAGTTACTCGGGGGGGGATACGCAGTATTTT
TRBD2	many	TRBJ2-7	TRBV20-1	CSAPFSGRESYEQYF	TGCAGTGCACCCTTTAGCGGGAGGGAGTCCTACGAGCAGTACTTC
TRBD2	NA	TRBJ2-3	TRBV7-9	CASSLPKAGSTDTQYF	TGTGCCAGCAGCTTGCCCAAAGCGGGGTCCACAGATACGCAGTATTTT
NA	few	TRBJ1-4	TRBV11-2	CASSLISVYNEKLFF	TGTGCCAGCAGCTTAATTTCAGTTTATAATGAAAAACTGTTTTTT
NA	few	TRBJ2-3	TRBV1	CTSSQVERNGSERDRTDTQYF	TGCACCAGCAGCCAAGTGGAGAGGAATGGATCAGAGCGGGACCGCACAGATACGCAGTATTTT
NA	few	TRBJ2-1	TRBV12-3/TRBV12-4	CASSLSVGEILNEQFF	TGTGCCAGCAGTTTATCCGTAGGGGAGATCTTAAATGAGCAGTTCTTC
TRBD2	NA	TRBJ2-1	TRBV9	CASSVSSGNNVNEQFF	TGTGCCAGCAGCGTTTCTAGCGGGAATAATGTAAATGAGCAGTTCTTC
NA	NA	TRBJ2-5	TRBV4-1	CASSQPKQGKTQYF	TGCGCCAGCAGCCAACCAAAGCAGGGAAAGACCCAGTACTTC
TRBD1	NA	TRBJ2-7	TRBV18	CASSVGTGGFYEQYF	TGTGCCAGCTCAGTAGGGACAGGGGGCTTCTACGAGCAGTACTTC
TRBD2	many	TRBJ2-1	TRBV6-5	CASNWLAGASYNEQFF	TGTGCCAGCAACTGGCTAGCGGGTGCCTCCTACAATGAGCAGTTCTTC
TRBD2	NA	TRBJ2-1	TRBV20-1	CSARGVSGKVSYNEQFF	TGCAGTGCTAGAGGGGTTAGCGGGAAGGTCTCCTACAATGAGCAGTTCTTT
NA	few	TRBJ2-2	TRBV12-3/TRBV12-4	CASNNPRAGDNNTGELFF	TGTGCCAGCAACAATCCACGGGCAGGGGACAACAACACCGGGGAGCTGTTTTTT
NA	NA	TRBJ2-6	TRBV4-2	CASSQVSAGTDGANVLTF	TGTGCCAGCAGCCAAGTTTCGGCGGGAACGGACGGGGCCAACGTCCTGACTTTC
NA	NA	TRBJ1-6	TRBV20-1	CSAREGIPALHF	TGCAGTGCTAGAGAGGGGATCCCGGCCCTCCACTTT
NA	NA	TRBJ2-3	TRBV5-1	CASSFRSGPNTDTQYF	TGCGCCAGCAGCTTTAGGAGCGGACCCAACACAGATACGCAGTATTTT
NA	NA	TRBJ2-6	TRBV15	CATSRVRGSGANVPTF	TGTGCCACCAGCAGAGTCCGGGGCTCTGGGGCCAACGTCCCGACTTTC
TRBD2	NA	TRBJ2-1	TRBV5-5	CASSPATSGRLVEQFF	TGTGCCAGCAGCCCCGCGACTAGCGGGAGATTGGTTGAGCAGTTCTTC
NA	many	TRBJ1-2	TRBV5-6	CASSYSTVRYGYTF	TGTGCCAGCAGCTATTCGACAGTACGCTATGGCTACACCTTC